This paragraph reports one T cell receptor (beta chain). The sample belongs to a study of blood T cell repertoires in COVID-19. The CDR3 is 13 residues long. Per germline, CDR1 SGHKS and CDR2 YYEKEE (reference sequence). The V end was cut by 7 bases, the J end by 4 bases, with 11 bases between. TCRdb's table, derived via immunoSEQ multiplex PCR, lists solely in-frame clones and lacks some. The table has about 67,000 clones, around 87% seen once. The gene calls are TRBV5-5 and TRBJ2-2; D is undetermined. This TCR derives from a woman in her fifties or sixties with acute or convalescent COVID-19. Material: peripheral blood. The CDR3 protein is CASAMAATGELFF. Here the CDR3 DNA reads TGTGCCAGCGCCATGGCGGCCACCGGGGAGCTGTTTTTT.